This T cell receptor (beta chain) was recorded in a study of blood T cells in healthy people across ages. Whole-study findings and limits: Relative to aged donors, long-lived donors carried more naive CD4+ cells and displayed higher diversity.

Then a second PCR, running roughly 6 to 11 cycles, was carried out with a sample-barcoded 5' primer and a J-beta primer mix. MiXCR, run by TCRdb on the 5' RACE reads, gives a single entry per CDR3 protein. The sample lists approximately 600,000 distinct CDR3 sequences; 58% were seen once. This CDR3 is built from 14 residues. Germline values: CDR1 MDHEN, CDR2 SYDVKM. Trimming removed 7 bases from V and 1 base from J, with 13 bases in between. No fewer than 6 million PBMCs went into each sample. As for this clonotype: Its antigen is not known.

This TCR came from a man in his 60s in good health. The genes are TRBV28 and TRBJ2-5; D uncertain. The sequenced sample was blood. The CDR3 sequence is CASTLVGSQETQYF. CDR3 nucleotide sequence: TGTGCCAGCACCCTGGTGGGGTCCCAAGAGACCCAGTACTTC.